Following are 12 T cell receptor beta chains from one sample sequenced in a study of cytomegalovirus exposure and HLA in healthy donors. The PCR used 60 Vbeta and 13 Jbeta primers. Measured with immunoSEQ multiplex PCR; TCRdb has only the in-frame clones, and not every one. The data contain fewer than 150,000 clones, 75% to 80% of them singletons. Material for sequencing was PBMCs. These receptors all stem from a man in his thirties or forties in good health and CMV-seronegative.

This clone came up a few times. This sequence joins TRBV29-1 and TRBJ2-3; TRBD2 is a possible D gene (6 bases). V was trimmed by 4 bases and J by 0 bases, leaving 11 bases between them. This CDR3 has 14 amino acids. Germline values: CDR1 SQVTM, CDR2 ANQGSEA. The CDR3 reads CSVVIAASTDTQYF. The CDR3 region has the DNA TGCAGCGTTGTGATAGCGGCTAGCACAGATACGCAGTATTTT.

The chain uses TRBV7-9 and TRBJ1-1; 8 positions agree with TRBD1. Trimming took 1 base from V and 0 from J; bases not matched to a gene: 4. The CDR3 contains 16 residues. Germline CDR1 and CDR2: SEHNR and FQNEAQ (reference sequence). The CDR3 protein is CASSLGAGGMNTEAFF. The CDR3 region has the DNA TGTGCCAGCAGCTTAGGGGCAGGGGGCATGAACACTGAAGCTTTCTTT.

The chain links TRBV25-1 to TRBJ1-1; D is unresolved. Germline assignment: CDR1 MGHDK and CDR2 SYGVNS. This CDR3 is built from 12 residues. V gave up 7 bases and J gave up 10 bases, with 16 bases separating them. The CDR3 DNA sequence: TGTGCCAGCACCCGAGGGTTCATGGCAGCTTTCTTT. It specifies CASTRGFMAAFF.

The rearrangement links TRBV5-4 to TRBJ2-5; the match to TRBD2 covers 8 bases. Germline V gene sequence: CDR1 SGHNT, CDR2 YYREEE (reference sequence). V shed 4 bases, J shed 0 bases, and the junction held 5 bases outside the gene matches. The CDR3 has 15 amino acids. CDR3 residues: CASSPQRGNQETQYF. The CDR3 DNA sequence: TGTGCCAGCAGCCCTCAGCGGGGGAACCAAGAGACCCAGTACTTC.

In this sample, this clone turned up a few times. This chain uses TRBV27 with TRBJ2-7; no definite D call. V was clipped by 2 bases and J by 7 bases, with 12 bases between them. The CDR3 extends over 13 amino acids. Germline assignment: CDR1 MNHEY and CDR2 SMNVEV (reference sequence). The CDR3 protein is CASSLPPTREQYF. The CDR3 region has the DNA TGTGCCAGCAGTTTACCCCCTACGAGGGAGCAGTACTTC.

This clone came up once. This chain joins TRBV27 and TRBJ2-3; the match to TRBD1 covers 9 bases. The CDR3 spans 14 residues. V dropped 2 bases and J dropped 6; count of bases not matched to a gene: 3. Per the germline V gene, CDR1 is MNHEY and CDR2 is SMNVEV (reference sequence). Here the CDR3 DNA reads TGTGCCAGCAGTTTAGCACAGGGGGCCGATACGCAGTATTTT. Amino acids: CASSLAQGADTQYF.

Concerning this clone: The sample carries other DNA sequences with the same CDR3. The rearrangement joins TRBV27 to TRBJ2-1, with D unclear. The CDR3 covers 14 residues. The germline V gene encodes CDR1 MNHEY and CDR2 SMNVEV (reference sequence). Trimming cost V 3 bases and J 0 bases, with 6 bases left between them. CDR3 DNA: TGTGCCAGCAGTTTCTCCAGCTCCTACAATGAGCAGTTCTTC. Its protein product is CASSFSSSYNEQFF.

This sequence joins TRBV5-4 and TRBJ2-7, with 7 bases matching TRBD1. V dropped 4 bases and J dropped 6; count of bases not matched to a gene: 7. CDR1 and CDR2 from the germline V gene are SGHNT and YYREEE (reference sequence). This CDR3 is 13 amino acids long. CDR3 amino acids: CASSITTGTEQYF. The CDR3 nucleotides are TGTGCCAGCAGCATAACGACAGGGACCGAGCAGTACTTC.

CDR3 nucleotides: TGTGCCAGCAGCCCGGGACAGCTCTCCTACGAGCAGTACTTC. Translated: CASSPGQLSYEQYF. This chain uses TRBV11-3 with TRBJ2-7, with 7 bases matching TRBD1. V was clipped by 5 bases and J by 0 bases; unmatched bases: 4. Germline CDR1 reads SGHNT; CDR2 reads YENEEA. There are 14 residues in the CDR3.

The V gene is TRBV30, the J gene TRBJ1-4; the D is unclear. V lost 2 bases to trimming and J lost 7 bases, with 8 bases between them. CDR1 and CDR2 from the germline V gene are GTSNPN and SVGIG (reference sequence). CDR3 size: 12 residues. DNA of the CDR3: TGTGCCTGGAGTCAGTCTTTTGAAAAACTGTTTTTT. Protein: CAWSQSFEKLFF.

This sequence joins TRBV6-5 and TRBJ1-5; the match to TRBD1 covers 7 bases. There are 14 residues in the CDR3. Germline-derived CDR1 and CDR2 are MNHEY and SVGAGI. V dropped 6 bases and J dropped 6; count of bases not matched to a gene: 8. In nucleotides, the CDR3 is TGTGCCAGCAGCTCACAGGGGTTAGGTCAGCCCCAGCATTTT. Encoded protein: CASSSQGLGQPQHF.

V usage is TRBV19 and J usage is TRBJ2-7; 8 bases are a match to TRBD2. Germline V gives CDR1 LNHDA, CDR2 SQIVND (reference sequence). The CDR3 length is 14 residues. V trimming: 11 bases; J trimming: 0 bases; junction bases outside the gene matches: 9. This chain's CDR3 is CASRGGTLSYEQYF. The CDR3 DNA is TGTGCCTCCCGCGGGGGGACACTCTCCTACGAGCAGTACTTC.